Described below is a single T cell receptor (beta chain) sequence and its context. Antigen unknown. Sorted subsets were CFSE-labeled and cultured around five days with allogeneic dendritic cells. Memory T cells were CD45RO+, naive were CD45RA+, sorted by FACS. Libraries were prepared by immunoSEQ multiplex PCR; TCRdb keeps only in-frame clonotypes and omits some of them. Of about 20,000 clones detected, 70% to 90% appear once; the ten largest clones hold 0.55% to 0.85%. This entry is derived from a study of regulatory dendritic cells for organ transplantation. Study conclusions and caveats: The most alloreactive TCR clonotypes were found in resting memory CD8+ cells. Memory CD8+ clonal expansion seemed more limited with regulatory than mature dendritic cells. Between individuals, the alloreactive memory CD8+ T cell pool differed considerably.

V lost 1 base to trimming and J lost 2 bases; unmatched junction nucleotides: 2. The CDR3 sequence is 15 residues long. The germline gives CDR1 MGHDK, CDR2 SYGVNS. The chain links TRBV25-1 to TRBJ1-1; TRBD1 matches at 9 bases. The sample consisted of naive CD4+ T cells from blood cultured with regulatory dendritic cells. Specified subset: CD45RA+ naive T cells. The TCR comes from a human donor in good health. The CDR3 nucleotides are TGTGCCAGCAGTGAATTGGGACAGGGTAACACTGAAGCTTTCTTT. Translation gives CASSELGQGNTEAFF.